A single sample is the source of the 23 T cell receptor beta chains below, sequenced in a study of T cell repertoires in cytomegalovirus infection. These receptors' targets are unknown. TCRdb re-analysed the reads in MiXCR, keeping a single row per CDR3 protein. The sample gives about 890,000 distinct CDR3 sequences, approximately 30% of which show up once; 10% to 15% is in the top ten. This specimen consisted of cultured CD8+ T cells from PBMCs, obtained from culture after CMV antigen stimulation. These receptor sequences come from a human donor in good health (CMV status not recorded). Some clones in this sample may be carry-over from other donors' samples.

This clonotype was recorded many times. The V and J genes are TRBV7-9 and TRBJ2-5, with TRBD2 identical over 7 bases. This CDR3 contains 15 residues. The V segment lost 1 base and the J segment 3 bases; nucleotides outside the gene matches: 5. Germline CDR1 is SEHNR and CDR2 is FQNEAQ (reference sequence). The CDR3 nucleotides read TGTGCCAGCAGCTTAGTCGTGGCGGGGGAAGAGACCCAGTACTTC. As protein: CASSLVVAGEETQYF.

The chain is built from TRBV12-3 or TRBV12-4 and TRBJ1-5; unclear D gene. The germline V and J ends were trimmed by 5 bases and 7 bases, with 15 bases remaining between them. CDR3 length: 14 residues. The CDR3 sequence is CASSPKSVGQPQHF. DNA for the CDR3: TGTGCCAGCAGTCCTAAATCGGTTGGACAGCCCCAGCATTTT.

Ten or more counts support this clonotype. J is TRBJ1-3 and V is TRBV12-3 or TRBV12-4; D may be TRBD1 (5 bases). V gave up 0 bases and J gave up 4 bases, with 7 bases separating them. There are 14 residues in the CDR3. The CDR3 nucleotides read TGTGCCAGCAGTTTAGCAGGGGTCGGAAACACCATATATTTT. Translation gives CASSLAGVGNTIYF.

The rearrangement uses TRBV6-2 or TRBV6-3 and TRBJ1-1; D gene uncertain. V was clipped by 2 bases and J by 6 bases, with 10 bases between them. CDR1 is MNHEY and CDR2 is SVGEGT in the germline V gene. CDR3 length: 13 residues. CDR3 DNA sequence: TGTGCCAGCAGTTACCTATATACTGCTGAAGCTTTCTTT. It specifies CASSYLYTAEAFF.

V and J are TRBV11-1 and TRBJ2-3, with 7 bases aligning to TRBD1. Germline trimming cut 10 bases from V and 5 bases from J; bases unmatched to any gene: 15. Germline V gene sequence: CDR1 SGHAT, CDR2 FQDESV (reference sequence). This CDR3 comprises 15 residues. This chain's CDR3 is CATKEEGAIGDTQYF. CDR3 bases: TGTGCCACCAAAGAAGAGGGGGCCATTGGAGATACGCAGTATTTT.

As DNA, the CDR3 is TGTGCCAGTAGTCATCCCCGGGACAGGCCTACACCCCTCCACTTT. This sequence encodes CASSHPRDRPTPLHF. The genes are TRBV19 and TRBJ1-6; 8 nucleotides agree with TRBD1. Looked up from germline, CDR1 is LNHDA and CDR2 is SQIVND (reference sequence). The length of the CDR3 is 15 residues. V lost 5 bases and J lost 11; bases outside the gene matches: 11.

The genes are TRBV7-9 and TRBJ2-3, with D possibly matching TRBD1 (5 bases). The germline V and J ends were trimmed by 1 base and 4 bases, with 24 bases remaining between them. The CDR3 loop spans 19 amino acids. Per germline, CDR1 SEHNR and CDR2 FQNEAQ (reference sequence). The CDR3 reads CASSLVGAVDPHRPDTQYF. DNA for the CDR3: TGTGCCAGCAGCTTAGTAGGGGCTGTGGACCCACACCGCCCAGATACGCAGTATTTT.

The V call is TRBV20-1, the J call TRBJ2-7; 8 positions match TRBD1. Trimming cost V 2 bases and J 7 bases; bases outside gene matches: 10. In germline, CDR1 is DFQATT, CDR2 SNEGSKA (reference sequence). The length of the CDR3 is 14 residues. As DNA, the CDR3 is TGCAGTGCTAGACCCAGGGACAGGCTTGAGGAGCAGTACTTC. Its protein product is CSARPRDRLEEQYF.

The chain has TRBV27 and TRBJ1-6; 7 nucleotides line up with TRBD1. Germline V gene lookup returns CDR1 MNHEY and CDR2 SMNVEV (reference sequence). J was trimmed by 4 bases and V by 4 bases; bases with no gene match: 19. The CDR3 spans 20 residues. The chain's CDR3 is CASSSPGGESGGGYNSPLHF. The CDR3 DNA sequence: TGTGCCAGCAGTTCCCCAGGAGGGGAGTCAGGGGGAGGATATAATTCACCCCTCCACTTT.

The V gene is TRBV4-1, the J gene TRBJ1-6; TRBD1 matches at 9 bases. Germline-derived CDR1 and CDR2 are MGHRA and YSYEKL. Trimming at V came to 5 bases and at J to 7 bases, leaving 6 bases not matched to a gene. CDR3 size: 15 residues. The CDR3 nucleotides are TGCGCCAGCAGCGTTTCCGGGACAGGGAATTCACCCCTCCACTTT. This codes for CASSVSGTGNSPLHF.

For the CDR3, the DNA is TGTGCCAGCAGCCAGACCCGGAGGGGGCCAAGCACAGATACGCAGTATTTT. Translating it yields CASSQTRRGPSTDTQYF. The chain has TRBV3-1 and TRBJ2-3; tentative D call: TRBD1 (7 bases). There are 17 residues in the CDR3. Trimming cost V 3 bases and J 0 bases, with 16 bases left between them. The germline V gene encodes CDR1 LGHDT and CDR2 YNNKEL (reference sequence).

This clonotype was seen more than once but under ten times. This chain connects TRBV7-2 to TRBJ2-2; the match to TRBD2 covers 11 bases. This CDR3 is 15 amino acids long. Germline CDR1 is SGHTA and CDR2 is FQGNSA. Trimming took 5 bases from V and 7 from J; bases not matched to a gene: 6. CDR3 sequence: CASSLSGGAGGELFF. For the CDR3, the DNA is TGTGCCAGCAGCCTTAGCGGGGGGGCCGGCGGGGAGCTGTTTTTT.

This clonotype has more than one count but fewer than ten. The chain recombines TRBV7-6 with TRBJ2-3; the D gene is possibly TRBD1 (6 bases). The V gene's germline CDR1 is SGHVS and CDR2 FNYEAQ. The CDR3 sequence is 15 residues long. Deletions cut 2 bases from V and 6 bases from J, with 15 bases between. This chain's CDR3 is CASSLTGNYGDTQYF. In nucleotides, the CDR3 is TGTGCCAGCAGCTTAACAGGGAATTACGGGGATACGCAGTATTTT.

The chain has TRBV2 and TRBJ1-5; no definite D call. Per the germline V gene, CDR1 is SNHLY and CDR2 is FYNNEI. This CDR3 spans 15 amino acids. Trimming took off 8 bases at V and 3 bases at J, with 17 bases between the two ends. CDR3 in amino acids: CASGIQDSYNQPQHF. In DNA, the CDR3 is TGTGCCAGCGGTATCCAGGATAGTTACAATCAGCCCCAGCATTTT.

This clonotype has more than one count but fewer than ten. The chain recombines TRBV6-5 with TRBJ2-7; TRBD1 matches 7 bases. This CDR3 has 14 residues. V was clipped by 1 base and J by 5 bases; unmatched bases: 5. The germline V gene encodes CDR1 MNHEY and CDR2 SVGAGI. The CDR3 loop reads CASSYYDRDNEQYF. The CDR3 bases are TGTGCCAGCAGTTACTATGACAGGGATAACGAGCAGTACTTC.

The chain employs TRBV7-9 and TRBJ1-1; no definite D call. The V gene lost 5 bases and the J gene lost 7 bases, with 11 bases spanning the gap. The germline V gene encodes CDR1 SEHNR and CDR2 FQNEAQ (reference sequence). This CDR3 has 12 residues. The CDR3 nucleotides read TGTGCCAGCAGCGAAACTAGCCATGAAGCTTTCTTT. This sequence encodes CASSETSHEAFF.

This clonotype came up many times. The genes are TRBV7-2 and TRBJ1-1, with a weak D call TRBD1 (5 bases). Trimming stripped 1 base from V and 2 bases from J, with 14 bases between. CDR1 and CDR2 from the germline V gene are SGHTA and FQGNSA. This CDR3 is 16 amino acids long. The CDR3 spells CASSLDFGASNTEAFF. CDR3 nucleotides: TGTGCCAGCAGCTTAGACTTCGGGGCGAGCAACACTGAAGCTTTCTTT.

V usage is TRBV5-3 and J usage is TRBJ1-2; the D gene is possibly TRBD1 (6 bases). TRBV5-3 is flagged as an ORF with uncertain function. This CDR3 is built from 14 residues. V was trimmed by 8 bases and J by 5 bases, leaving 19 bases between them. The CDR3 region has the DNA TGTGCCAGCAGCCCGGAACAGGGCCCATATGGCTACACCTTC. This translates into CASSPEQGPYGYTF.

This clonotype came up a few times. CDR3 nucleotides: TGCAGTGTACCCTTCAGGGGTTTGGCCTACGAGCAGTACTTC. Translated, it gives CSVPFRGLAYEQYF. The chain recombines TRBV20-1 with TRBJ2-7; possible D gene TRBD1, 6 bases. CDR1 and CDR2 from the germline V gene are DFQATT and SNEGSKA (reference sequence). This CDR3 contains 14 residues. Trimming removed 7 bases from V and 2 bases from J, with 18 bases in between.

The chain employs TRBV11-2 and TRBJ1-5, with 9 bases identical to TRBD1. The CDR3 totals 16 residues. Germline V gives CDR1 SGHAT, CDR2 FQNNGV. The V and J ends lost 1 base and 4 bases, in that order; junction bases with no gene match: 5. The CDR3 DNA sequence: TGTGCCAGCAGCTTAGTGGGGACAGGGTTTAATCAGCCCCAGCATTTT. It yields the protein CASSLVGTGFNQPQHF.

This clonotype was counted a few times. V gene TRBV5-5 combines with J gene TRBJ2-1; TRBD2 aligns across 10 bases. The CDR3 loop spans 15 amino acids. Looked up from germline, CDR1 is SGHKS and CDR2 is YYEKEE (reference sequence). J gave up 8 bases and V 2 bases, and 7 bases lay outside the gene matches. The CDR3 loop is CASSFGSGGYDEQFF. The CDR3 DNA reads as TGTGCCAGCAGCTTTGGTAGCGGGGGGTATGATGAGCAGTTCTTC.

The chain is built from TRBV20-1 and TRBJ1-1, with D hard to call. There are 11 residues in the CDR3. The V end was cut by 5 bases, the J end by 3 bases, with 7 bases between. Germline lookup yields CDR1 DFQATT and CDR2 SNEGSKA (reference sequence). The CDR3 nucleotides are TGCAGTGCTCTCGTGGACACTGAAGCTTTCTTT. Translation: CSALVDTEAFF.

This chain uses TRBV5-6 with TRBJ2-1; D call uncertain. The CDR3 is 14 amino acids. The germline V and J ends were trimmed by 4 bases and 5 bases, with 13 bases remaining between them. Germline-derived CDR1 and CDR2 are SGHDT and YYEEEE. This CDR3 is CASSPNSQDNEQFF. As DNA, the CDR3 is TGTGCCAGCAGCCCCAACAGCCAAGACAATGAGCAGTTCTTC.